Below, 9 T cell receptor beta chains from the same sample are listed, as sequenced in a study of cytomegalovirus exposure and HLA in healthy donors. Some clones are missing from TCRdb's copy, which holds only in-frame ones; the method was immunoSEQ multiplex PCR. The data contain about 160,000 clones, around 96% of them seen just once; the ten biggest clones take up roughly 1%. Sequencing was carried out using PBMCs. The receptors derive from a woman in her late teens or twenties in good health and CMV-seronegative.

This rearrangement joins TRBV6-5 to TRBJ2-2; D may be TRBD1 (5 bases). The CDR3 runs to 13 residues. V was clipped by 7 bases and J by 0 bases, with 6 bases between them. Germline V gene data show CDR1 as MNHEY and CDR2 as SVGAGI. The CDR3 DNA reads TGTGCCAGCACCAGGGCGAACACCGGGGAGCTGTTTTTT. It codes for CASTRANTGELFF.

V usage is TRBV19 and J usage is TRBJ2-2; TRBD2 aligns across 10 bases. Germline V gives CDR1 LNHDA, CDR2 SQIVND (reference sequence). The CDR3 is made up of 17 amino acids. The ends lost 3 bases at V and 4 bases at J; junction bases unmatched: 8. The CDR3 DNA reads TGTGCCAGTAGTATCCCAGCTAGCGGGGGTTTCACCGGGGAGCTGTTTTTT. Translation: CASSIPASGGFTGELFF.

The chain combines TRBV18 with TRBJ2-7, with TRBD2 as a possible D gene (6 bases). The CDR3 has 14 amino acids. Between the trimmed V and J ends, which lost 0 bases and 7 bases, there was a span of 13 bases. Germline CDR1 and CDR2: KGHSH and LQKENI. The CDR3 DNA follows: TGTGCCAGCTCACCACCGTCAAAACGGGGGGAGCAGTACTTC. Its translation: CASSPPSKRGEQYF.

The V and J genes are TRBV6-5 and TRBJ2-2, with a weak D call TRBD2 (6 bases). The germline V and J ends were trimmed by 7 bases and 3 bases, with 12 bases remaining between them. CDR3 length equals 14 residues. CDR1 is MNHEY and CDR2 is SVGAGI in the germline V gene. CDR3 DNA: TGTGCCAGCAACGGTGGCGGGGACACCGGGGAGCTGTTTTTT. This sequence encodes CASNGGGDTGELFF.

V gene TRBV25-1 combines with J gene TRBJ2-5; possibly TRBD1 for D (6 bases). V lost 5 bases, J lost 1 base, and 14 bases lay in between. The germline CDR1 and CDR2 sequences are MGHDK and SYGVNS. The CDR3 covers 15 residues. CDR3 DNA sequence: TGTGCCAGCAGTTCAGGGACAACAATCCAAGAGACCCAGTACTTC. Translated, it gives CASSSGTTIQETQYF.

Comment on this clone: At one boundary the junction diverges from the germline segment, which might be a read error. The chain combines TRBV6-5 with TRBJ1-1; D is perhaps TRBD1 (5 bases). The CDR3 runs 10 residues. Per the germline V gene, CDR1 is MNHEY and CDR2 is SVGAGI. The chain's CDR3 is CASSWVKQAF. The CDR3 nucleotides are TGTGCCAGCAGCTGGGTGAAACAGGCATTT.

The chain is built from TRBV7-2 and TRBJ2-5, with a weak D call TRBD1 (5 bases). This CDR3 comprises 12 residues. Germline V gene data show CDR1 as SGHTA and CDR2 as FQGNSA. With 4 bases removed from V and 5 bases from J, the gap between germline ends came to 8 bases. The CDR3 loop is CASSWGSETQYF. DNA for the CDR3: TGTGCCAGCAGCTGGGGCTCGGAGACCCAGTACTTC.

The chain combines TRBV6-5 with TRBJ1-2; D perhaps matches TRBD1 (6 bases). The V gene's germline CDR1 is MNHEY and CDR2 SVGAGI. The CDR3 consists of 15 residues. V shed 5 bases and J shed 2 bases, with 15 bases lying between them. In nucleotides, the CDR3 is TGTGCCAGCAGTATCGGGGGGGCCCGCAACTATGGCTACACCTTC. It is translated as CASSIGGARNYGYTF.

The CDR3 nucleotides are TGTGCCAGCAGGACCCGGGACAGGGGGCCCGGGGAGCTGTTTTTT. It yields the protein CASRTRDRGPGELFF. The chain uses TRBV6-5 and TRBJ2-2; 12 bases are shared with TRBD1. CDR1 is MNHEY, CDR2 SVGAGI, per germline. V was clipped by 6 bases and J by 6 bases; unmatched bases: 5. This CDR3 comprises 15 residues.